There are a few counts of the clone carrying this TCR beta chain. Antigen: not known. V lost 1 base, J lost 8 bases, and 15 bases lay in between. Germline V gene data show CDR1 as LGHNA and CDR2 as YSLEER. The CDR3 has 16 amino acids. This sample is drawn from a study of beta chain features in type 1 diabetes. TCRB transcripts that were expressed got sequenced, as all of the isolated RNA had been reverse transcribed. The data were produced by immunoSEQ multiplex PCR, yet TCRdb's version contains in-frame clones alone and is incomplete. The repertoire includes around 250,000 clones, 13% to 15% of them detected once, and over 0.015% sits in the top ten. Study outcomes and limitations: Among patients with Type 1 diabetes, TCRB CDR3s were moderately but significantly shorter in every one of the four CD4+ subsets.

This sequence originates from a man between 25 and 39 years old with type 1 diabetes. The gene calls are TRBV4-3 and TRBJ2-6; D uncertain. The sequenced sample consisted of naive CD4+ T cells from blood. The CDR3, as DNA: TGCGCCAGCAGCCAAGCAAGGAAAGCAGGTTCCAACGTCCTGACTTTC. Its protein product is CASSQARKAGSNVLTF.